The source of this TCR beta chain is a study of identical twins. Study outcomes and limitations: Memory repertoires showed no such pattern, whereas abundant cord blood beta clonotypes carried fewer insertions. Cross-sectional statistics underpinned the conclusions; the same donors were not followed. Zero-insertion analyses could be partly confounded by invariant MAIT and iNKT cells.

Trimming left V 4 bases short and J 3 bases short, with 5 bases between. Germline CDR1 is LNHDA and CDR2 is SQIVND (reference sequence). This CDR3 contains 12 residues. Template switching, a step in the protocol, added a universal primer site, and cDNA carried unique molecular identifiers. TCRdb recomputed calls from the 5' RACE reads with MiXCR, one row per CDR3 protein. Of about 250,000 distinct CDR3 sequences in the sample, around 8.3% were seen once. This clonotype was observed a few times. Its antigen is as yet unknown. This sample also belongs to another study, concerning yellow fever vaccine responses in identical twins.

This clonotype originated in a woman under 30 in good health. The sequencing sample was made of CD8+ T cells sorted from blood. This chain links TRBV19 with TRBJ2-3; D call uncertain. This chain's CDR3 is CASSNPTDTQYF. DNA for the CDR3: TGTGCCAGTAGTAACCCGACAGATACGCAGTATTTT.